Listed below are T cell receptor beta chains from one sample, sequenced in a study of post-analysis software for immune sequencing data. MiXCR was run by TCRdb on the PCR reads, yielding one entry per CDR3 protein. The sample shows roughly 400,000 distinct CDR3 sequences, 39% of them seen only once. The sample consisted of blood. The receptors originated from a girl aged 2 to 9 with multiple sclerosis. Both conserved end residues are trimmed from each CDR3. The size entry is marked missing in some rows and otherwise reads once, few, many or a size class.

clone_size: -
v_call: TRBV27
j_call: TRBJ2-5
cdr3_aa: ASSGNYQETQY

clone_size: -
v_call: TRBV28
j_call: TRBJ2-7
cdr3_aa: ASSLGDRGFYEQY

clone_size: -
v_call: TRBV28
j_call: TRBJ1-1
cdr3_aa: ASSLRSRKAF

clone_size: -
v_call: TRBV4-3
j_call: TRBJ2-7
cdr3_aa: ASSQDRGIGQGTYEQY

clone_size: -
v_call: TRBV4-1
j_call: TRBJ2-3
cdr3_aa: ASSQGEGGGIFTDTQY

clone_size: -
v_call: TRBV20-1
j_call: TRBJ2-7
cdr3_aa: SARDRLAGDYEQY

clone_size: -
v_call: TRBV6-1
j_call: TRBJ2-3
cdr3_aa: ASSSPGTFTDTQY

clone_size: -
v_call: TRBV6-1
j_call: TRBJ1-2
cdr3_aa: ASKRTGPVSDYGYT

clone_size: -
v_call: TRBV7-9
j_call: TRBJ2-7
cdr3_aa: ASTGSYYEQY

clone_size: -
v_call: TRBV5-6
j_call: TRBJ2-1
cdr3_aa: ASSLVRGRTSVSSYNEQF

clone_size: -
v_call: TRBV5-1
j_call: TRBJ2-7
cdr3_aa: ASSLQGFGFANEQY

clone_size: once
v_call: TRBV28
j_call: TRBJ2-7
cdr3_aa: ASRGGGQGFAHEQY

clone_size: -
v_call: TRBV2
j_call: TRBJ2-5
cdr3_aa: ASSEGRGYGQY

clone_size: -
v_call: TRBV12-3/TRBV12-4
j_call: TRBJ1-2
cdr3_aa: ASSSQGLHNYGYT

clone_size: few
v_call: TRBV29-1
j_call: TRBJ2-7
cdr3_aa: SVLRTFTGGGYYEQY

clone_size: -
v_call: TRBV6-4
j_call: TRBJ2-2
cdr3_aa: ASSALGQGNTGELF

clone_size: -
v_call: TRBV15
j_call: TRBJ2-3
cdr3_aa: ATSPPYTRDRYPDTQY

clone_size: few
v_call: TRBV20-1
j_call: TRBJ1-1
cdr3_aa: SARDWDRGSTEAF

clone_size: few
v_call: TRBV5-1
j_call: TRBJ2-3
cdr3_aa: ASSFGTGGTDTQY

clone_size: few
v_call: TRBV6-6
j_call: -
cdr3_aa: ASSYGKGSYEQY

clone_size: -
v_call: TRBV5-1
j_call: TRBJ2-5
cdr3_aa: ASSMTGGYEVETQY

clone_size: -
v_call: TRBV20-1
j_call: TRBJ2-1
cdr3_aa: SAERRLGDNEQF

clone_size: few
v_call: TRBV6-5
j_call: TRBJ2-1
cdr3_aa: ASSYSSGVYNEQF

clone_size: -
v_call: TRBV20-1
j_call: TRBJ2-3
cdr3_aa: SAKTPGGGDTQY

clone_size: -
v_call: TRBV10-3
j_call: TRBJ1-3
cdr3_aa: AISSVSSGNTIY

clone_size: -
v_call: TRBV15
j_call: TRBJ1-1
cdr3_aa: ATSRDKAGRAF

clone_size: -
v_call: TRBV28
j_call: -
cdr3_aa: ASSLQGSRGYEQY

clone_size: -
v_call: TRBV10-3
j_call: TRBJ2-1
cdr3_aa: ASSWDGVNEQF